This T cell receptor beta chain was documented in a study of blood T cells in healthy people across ages. Whole-study results and caveats: Estimated diversity, derived from one million T cells, was regarded as an underestimate. Donor CMV status, an unknown factor, possibly confounded changes in expanded clonotypes.

Primers used in a second PCR of about 7 to 12 cycles were a sample-barcoded 5' primer and a J-beta primer mix. TCRdb analysed the 5' RACE reads with MiXCR anew, one entry per CDR3 protein. The sample shows some 1.5 million distinct CDR3 sequences, 25% to 30% of them seen only once. For this clonotype: Its antigen remains unknown. A much larger clone is a single base away; this may be a read error.

Per sample, extraction of total RNA gave at least 5.5 micrograms in every case. This CDR3 has 12 amino acids. V was cut by 2 bases and J by 5 bases, with 8 bases left in between. Germline values: CDR1 SGHDT, CDR2 YYEEEE. Sequencing was done on a sample of blood. The rearrangement uses TRBV5-6 and TRBJ2-7, with D unclear. This receptor was identified in a woman aged 25-40 years in good health. The CDR3 nucleotides read TGTGCCAGCAGCTTTCCTTGGAACGAGCAGTACTTC. Its protein product is CASSFPWNEQYF.